This TCR beta chain stems from a study of T cell changes during pregnancy in multiple sclerosis. Only in-frame clones appear in the TCRdb table, and some are missing; sequencing was by immunoSEQ multiplex PCR. The sample holds 65,000 to 90,000 clones, around 90% seen once. The CDR3 covers 14 residues. Germline loops: CDR1 SGHTA, CDR2 FQGNSA. V lost 5 bases to trimming and J lost 6 bases, with 16 bases between them. The specimen was peripheral blood, collected in the second trimester of pregnancy. The receptor was derived from a female donor with multiple sclerosis, enrolled in a pregnancy study. The J gene is TRBJ1-2, the V gene TRBV7-2; tentative D call: TRBD1 (6 bases). CDR3 sequence: CASSPTWDNHGYTF. As DNA, the CDR3 is TGTGCCAGCAGCCCTACTTGGGACAACCATGGCTACACCTTC. The full variable domain, in which reference TRBV7-2 and TRBJ1-2 provide the parts outside the CDR3, is GAGVSQSPSNKVTEKGKDVELRCDPISGHTALYWYRQSLGQGLEFLIYFQGNSAPDKSGLPSDRFSAERTGGSVSTLTIQRTQQEDSAVYLCASSPTWDNHGYTFGSGTRLTVV.